This T cell receptor (beta chain) was captured by sequencing in a study of blood T cell repertoires in COVID-19 (dated by TCRdb to about 2020). The study in broad terms: Samples covering the acute and convalescent phases of COVID-19 were provided by collaborators in the United States, Italy and Spain. Deeply sampled blood TCRbeta repertoires from subjects exposed to, actively infected with, or recovered from COVID-19 were included in the dataset. Where available, HLA class I and class II types were obtained from metadata supplied by the sample provider rather than from assay-based typing. A freely available public database, intended as a resource for researchers studying the immune response to SARS-CoV-2, is where the repertoires were released. The samples were drawn from the first 160 participants of the ongoing ImmuneRACE study and from some 1,300 subjects provided by 6 global collaborators. The material from the prospective study consisted of cDNA or gDNA derived from T cells, B-cell-depleted T cells, or PBMCs. The sample metadata nearly always contained a de-identified subject ID, COVID-19 status, age in years and sex.

From the cysteine through the phenylalanine, the CDR3 covers 17 amino acids. Solely the CDR3 DNA is kept, with 51 bases framed from the first base. The germline V gene (reference sequence) sets CDR1 to SEHNR and CDR2 to FQNEAQ. From V the trimming removes 0 bases and from J it removes 2 bases, while the gene matches leave 9 bases of the junction unaccounted for. TCRbeta CDR3 regions were amplified from genomic DNA using the immunoSEQ Assay, a bias-controlled multiplex PCR. For the original study's pipeline: Nucleated cell counts per sample were estimated from amplification of reference gene primers within the assay. To quantify the absolute abundance of each unique TCRbeta CDR3 rearrangement, sequence reads were collapsed and filtered. For each sample, productive Simpson clonality was calculated as the square root of Simpson's diversity index over productive rearrangements. TCRdb's version of the immuneACCESS table is confined to in-frame rearrangements and falls short of the full clone set. An unresolved V gene accounts for under half of the shortfall where checked; the remainder is of unknown origin. D and trimming were read from the DNA, whereas the V and J calls and clone size are those reported in that table. The sample table records 60,000 to 70,000 clones; 70% to 80% of these occur just once. Of the sample, 45% to 65% is held by the ten largest clones.

Whole blood was collected in K2EDTA tubes by collaborating institutions according to the institutions' own protocols. For TCRbeta analysis, collaborators shipped samples in one of three forms: frozen whole blood, isolated PBMCs, or DNA extracted from either of those sample types. Beyond this particular receptor, the publication reports: The amount of clinical and demographic metadata varied by source and participant and was provided uncurated.

This clone was seen only once. Its antigen has not been determined. It has no much larger one-base neighbor in the sample; base qualities were not kept. The receptor was derived from an elderly woman with acute or convalescent COVID-19. What was sequenced was peripheral blood. The rearrangement combines TRBV7-9 with TRBJ2-5; 7 bases in the junction line up with TRBD2. The CDR3 reads CASSLAYQLAAQETQYF. The nucleotide sequence is TGTGCCAGCAGCTTAGCGTATCAGCTAGCGGCACAAGAGACCCAGTACTTC.